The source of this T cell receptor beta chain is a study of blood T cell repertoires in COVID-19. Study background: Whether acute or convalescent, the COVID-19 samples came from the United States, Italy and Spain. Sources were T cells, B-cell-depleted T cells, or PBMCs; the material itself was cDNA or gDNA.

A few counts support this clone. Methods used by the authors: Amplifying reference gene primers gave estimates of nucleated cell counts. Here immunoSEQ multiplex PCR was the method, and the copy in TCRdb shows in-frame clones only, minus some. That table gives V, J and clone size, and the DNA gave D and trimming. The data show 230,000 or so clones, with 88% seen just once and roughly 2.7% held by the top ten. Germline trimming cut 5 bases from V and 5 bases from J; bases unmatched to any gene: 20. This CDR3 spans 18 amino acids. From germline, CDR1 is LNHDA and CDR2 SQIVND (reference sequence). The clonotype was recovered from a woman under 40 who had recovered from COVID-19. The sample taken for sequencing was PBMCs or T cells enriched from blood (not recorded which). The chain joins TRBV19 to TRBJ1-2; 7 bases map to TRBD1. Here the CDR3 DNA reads TGTGCCAGTAGTTTATACAGGGGCCTACAGCTACAGAATTATGGCTACACCTTC. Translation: CASSLYRGLQLQNYGYTF.